Below are 3 T cell receptor beta chains sequenced from a single sample in a study of T cell repertoires in cytomegalovirus infection. Each CDR3 protein gets one entry after TCRdb re-called the reads with MiXCR. Of about 180,000 distinct CDR3 sequences in the sample, 13% to 15% are singletons; the top ten hold over 20%. Specimen: PBMCs. The receptors come from a human donor in good health (CMV status not recorded). Some clones in this sample may be carry-over from other donors' samples.

This chain links TRBV30 with TRBJ2-1; 9 positions match TRBD2. J gave up 2 bases and V 0 bases, and 5 bases lay outside the gene matches. The CDR3 runs to 16 residues. Germline values: CDR1 GTSNPN, CDR2 SVGIG (reference sequence). The CDR3 is CAWSVRPSGTYNEQFF. The DNA of the CDR3 is TGTGCCTGGAGTGTAAGGCCTAGCGGGACCTACAATGAGCAGTTCTTC.

This clonotype was counted at least ten times. The CDR3 sequence: CASSYYGRGSSGANVLTF. Here the CDR3 DNA reads TGTGCCAGCAGTTACTACGGACGGGGGAGCTCTGGGGCCAACGTCCTGACTTTC. The chain employs TRBV6-5 and TRBJ2-6; perhaps TRBD2 as D (6 bases). Germline V gene lookup returns CDR1 MNHEY and CDR2 SVGAGI. The CDR3 extends over 18 amino acids. V dropped 1 base and J dropped 0 bases, with 13 bases sitting between them.

This clonotype was detected only a few times. The CDR3 sequence: CASSLVGSYGYTF. The CDR3, as DNA: TGTGCCAGCAGCTTAGTGGGGTCCTATGGCTACACCTTC. The chain is built from TRBV7-9 and TRBJ1-2; D is unresolved. V gave up 1 base and J gave up 4 bases, with 7 bases separating them. CDR1 and CDR2 (germline): SEHNR, FQNEAQ (reference sequence). The CDR3 extends over 13 amino acids.